This T cell receptor (beta chain) stems from a study of blood T cells in healthy people across ages. Study observations and caveats: Unsorted PBMC input precluded a conclusive naive versus antigen-experienced comparison. Both higher diversity and more naive CD4+ cells marked long-lived donors when set against aged donors.

Together with a sample-barcoded 5' primer, a J-beta primer mix was included in a second PCR lasting roughly 6 to 12 cycles. CDR3-containing paired-end reads numbered at least 2.5 million in each sample. A single record per CDR3 protein comes from TCRdb applying MiXCR to the 5' RACE reads. The sample contains roughly 1,800,000 distinct CDR3 sequences, less than 50% of which appear only once. The extraction recovered at least 5.5 micrograms of total RNA per sample. Worth noting for this clonotype: What it recognizes is unknown.

The material sequenced was blood. This receptor was taken from a woman between 40 and 50 years old in good health.

CDR3 amino acids: CASSLGLAGEGSYEQYF. CDR3 bases: TGTGCCAGCAGTTTAGGTCTAGCGGGGGAAGGGTCCTACGAGCAGTACTTC. The rearrangement links TRBV12-3 or TRBV12-4 to TRBJ2-7; 10 nucleotides match TRBD2. This CDR3 has 17 residues. V shed 1 base, J shed 1 base, and the junction held 7 bases outside the gene matches.